This T cell receptor beta chain is from a study of OX40 agonist ivuxolimab in advanced cancers. On the study more broadly: With ivuxolimab, an agonistic anti-OX40 (CD134) antibody, patients were treated. Study observations and caveats: Both blood CD4+ and CD8+ T cells showed clonal growth by week 6 at 0.1 to 3.0 mg/kg.

Some clones are missing from TCRdb's copy, which holds only in-frame ones; the method was immunoSEQ multiplex PCR. The table has some 30,000 clones, approximately 88% seen once. Germline assignment: CDR1 SGHVS and CDR2 FQNEAQ. This CDR3 region has 18 residues. V dropped 3 bases and J dropped 0 bases, with 20 bases sitting between them. With regard to this clone: What it binds is unknown.

This specimen consisted of CD4+ or CD8+ T cells sorted from blood, obtained in a trial of the OX40 agonist ivuxolimab. This chain uses TRBV7-8 with TRBJ1-1, with a possible D match to TRBD1 (6 bases). This receptor was identified in an adult with an advanced solid tumor such as melanoma, head and neck, liver or kidney cancer. DNA of the CDR3: TGTGCCAGCAGCTTTATACACCAAACCGGGGACATGAACACTGAAGCTTTCTTT. This gives the protein CASSFIHQTGDMNTEAFF. Looking up the rest from reference TRBV7-8 and TRBJ1-1 gives the full variable domain: GAGVSQSPRYKVAKRGQDVALRCDPISGHVSLFWYQQALGQGPEFLTYFQNEAQLDKSGLPSDRFFAERPEGSVSTLKIQRTQQEDSAVYLCASSFIHQTGDMNTEAFFGQGTRLTVV.